These 32 T cell receptor beta chains share one sample of origin, sequenced in a study of blood T cell repertoires in COVID-19. Here immunoSEQ multiplex PCR was the method, and the copy in TCRdb shows in-frame clones only, minus some. Counted here are under 200,000 clones, approximately 82% occurring once; the ten biggest clones make up approximately 4%. The specimen sequenced was PBMCs or T cells enriched from blood (not recorded which). All receptors derive from a woman in her 50s who had recovered from COVID-19.

The chain recombines TRBV5-8 with TRBJ2-3; 7 bases align to TRBD2. V was clipped by 2 bases and J by 5 bases; unmatched bases: 14. This CDR3 has 17 amino acids. CDR1 is SGHTS and CDR2 is YDEGEE in the germline V gene. CDR3 DNA sequence: TGTGCCAGCAGCTTTCGTCCGACTAGCCCCGGGGGAGATACGCAGTATTTT. As protein: CASSFRPTSPGGDTQYF.

The chain joins TRBV5-6 to TRBJ2-5; D gene ambiguous. The CDR3 runs 11 residues. Per germline, CDR1 SGHDT and CDR2 YYEEEE. V was shortened by 2 bases and J by 3 bases, with 2 bases between the two germline ends. The CDR3 loop reads CASSFEETQYF. The CDR3 DNA reads as TGTGCCAGCAGCTTCGAAGAGACCCAGTACTTC.

V is TRBV7-9 and J is TRBJ2-3; D unclear. CDR1 and CDR2 (germline): SEHNR, FQNEAQ (reference sequence). V dropped 3 bases and J dropped 4 bases, with 5 bases sitting between them. This CDR3 region has 12 residues. The CDR3, as DNA: TGTGCCAGCAGCTTCGTCTCAGATACGCAGTATTTT. Encoded protein: CASSFVSDTQYF.

The table lists this clone with a count of one. V gene TRBV10-3 combines with J gene TRBJ2-1; 10 nucleotides match TRBD1. The germline V gene encodes CDR1 ENHRY and CDR2 SYGVKD. V shed 0 bases, J shed 5 bases, and the junction held 13 bases outside the gene matches. The CDR3 has 19 residues. CDR3 protein: CAISESIVLRTGGNNEQFF. In DNA, the CDR3 is TGTGCCATCAGTGAGTCGATAGTCCTCCGGACAGGGGGTAACAATGAGCAGTTCTTC.

V and J are TRBV6-5 and TRBJ1-1, with D unclear. CDR1 and CDR2 (germline): MNHEY, SVGAGI. V dropped 10 bases and J dropped 0 bases, with 9 bases sitting between them. This CDR3 spans 12 amino acids. DNA of the CDR3: TGTGCCACCAACTCGGTGAACACTGAAGCTTTCTTT. Amino acid sequence: CATNSVNTEAFF.

This clone was seen only a few times. The chain uses TRBV28 and TRBJ1-2, with 9 bases lining up with TRBD1. V was pared by 3 bases and J by 4 bases, with 6 bases of the junction left unmatched. Germline V gives CDR1 MDHEN, CDR2 SYDVKM. The CDR3 loop spans 15 amino acids. CDR3 sequence reads: CASSLGTGRSYGYTF. For the CDR3, the DNA is TGTGCCAGCAGTTTGGGGACAGGGAGGTCCTATGGCTACACCTTC.

The table lists this clone with a count of one. The chain joins TRBV19 to TRBJ2-5, with TRBD2 identical over 10 bases. The CDR3 spans 14 residues. The junction had 5 bases not matched to a gene; V was cut back by 5 bases and J by 5 bases. Germline V gene data show CDR1 as LNHDA and CDR2 as SQIVND (reference sequence). This chain's CDR3 is CASSGAGGRETQYF. CDR3 coding DNA: TGTGCCAGTAGTGGAGCGGGAGGGAGGGAGACCCAGTACTTC. The variable domain in full, with the rest retrieved from reference TRBV19 and TRBJ2-5, is DGGITQSPKYLFRKEGQNVTLSCEQNLNHDAMYWYRQDPGQGLRLIYYSQIVNDFQKGDIAEGYSVSREKKESFPLTVTSAQKNPTAFYLCASSGAGGRETQYFGPGTRLLVL.

The chain has TRBV28 and TRBJ1-2; a possible D gene is TRBD1 (6 bases). Trimming stripped 3 bases from V and 8 bases from J, with 16 bases between. This CDR3 is 14 amino acids long. Looked up from germline, CDR1 is MDHEN and CDR2 is SYDVKM. CDR3 residues: CASSFPRGLGGYTF. In DNA form, the CDR3 reads TGTGCCAGCAGTTTCCCCAGGGGTCTGGGGGGCTACACCTTC.

This clone was picked up a small number of times. V usage is TRBV18 and J usage is TRBJ1-1; D is possibly TRBD1 (5 bases). V lost 3 bases, J lost 7 bases, and 15 bases lay in between. The CDR3 sequence is 14 residues long. The V gene's germline CDR1 is KGHSH and CDR2 LQKENI. The CDR3 sequence is CASSPFREGFEAFF. In DNA form, the CDR3 reads TGTGCCAGCTCACCCTTCAGGGAGGGGTTTGAAGCTTTCTTT.

This chain connects TRBV5-6 to TRBJ1-4; D is undetermined. V dropped 0 bases and J dropped 7 bases, with 10 bases sitting between them. Germline V gene data show CDR1 as SGHDT and CDR2 as YYEEEE. The CDR3 sequence is 14 residues long. The CDR3 nucleotides read TGTGCCAGCAGCTTGGGGGCAGAACCTGAAAAACTGTTTTTT. This gives the protein CASSLGAEPEKLFF.

This chain connects TRBV11-3 to TRBJ1-4; D perhaps matches TRBD1 (5 bases). The CDR3 spans 17 residues. The V gene's germline CDR1 is SGHNT and CDR2 YENEEA. Deletions cut 3 bases from V and 2 bases from J, with 16 bases between. The CDR3 sequence: CASSFSPSRQTNEKLFF. DNA of the CDR3: TGTGCCAGCAGCTTTTCCCCTTCGAGACAGACTAATGAAAAACTGTTTTTT.

The chain links TRBV11-3 to TRBJ2-5; 9 bases fit TRBD1. J lost 1 base, V lost 5 bases, and 8 bases had no gene match. This CDR3 spans 16 amino acids. Per germline, CDR1 SGHNT and CDR2 YENEEA. CDR3 DNA: TGTGCCAGCAGCAATACAGGGGGCTTACCCCAAGAGACCCAGTACTTC. Protein: CASSNTGGLPQETQYF.

V usage is TRBV10-2 and J usage is TRBJ1-6, with TRBD1 matching over 7 bases. Unmatched junction bases numbered 5, after V lost 7 bases and J lost 8 bases. From germline, CDR1 is WSHSY and CDR2 SAAADI. This CDR3 has 13 residues. In DNA form, the CDR3 reads TGCGCCAGCACGGAACAGGGGCATTCACCCCTCCACTTT. Translation gives CASTEQGHSPLHF.

This rearrangement joins TRBV6-4 to TRBJ2-7; perhaps TRBD1 as D (6 bases). Per the germline V gene, CDR1 is MRHNA and CDR2 is SNTAGT. V shed 4 bases and J shed 6 bases, with 16 bases lying between them. The CDR3 runs to 14 residues. For the CDR3, the DNA is TGTGCCAGCAGTGTGCCGGGACACGGGATCGAGCAGTACGTC. The encoded protein is CASSVPGHGIEQYV.

A few counts support this clone. This chain links TRBV5-4 with TRBJ2-5; a possible D gene is TRBD1 (5 bases). This CDR3 region has 14 residues. The germline CDR1 and CDR2 sequences are SGHNT and YYREEE (reference sequence). Trimming removed 4 bases at V and 5 bases at J, with 15 bases between. This CDR3 reads CASSRTQGGETQYF. CDR3 nucleotides: TGTGCCAGCAGCCGCACGCAGGGTGGGGAGACCCAGTACTTC. Together with reference TRBV5-4 and TRBJ2-5, the CDR3 gives the full variable domain: ETGVTQSPTHLIKTRGQQVTLRCSSQSGHNTVSWYQQALGQGPQFIFQYYREEENGRGNFPPRFSGLQFPNYSSELNVNALELDDSALYLCASSRTQGGETQYFGPGTRLLVL.

V gene TRBV11-2 combines with J gene TRBJ2-3, with D possibly TRBD2 on 7 matching bases. Germline CDR1 reads SGHAT; CDR2 reads FQNNGV. The CDR3 length is 16 residues. Trimming shortened V by 3 bases and J by 5 bases, and 18 bases separated the two germline ends. CDR3 nucleotide sequence: TGTGCCAGCAGCTTGCGGCCTCGAGGGGGGGGAGATACGCAGTATTTT. Its translation is CASSLRPRGGGDTQYF.

The chain joins TRBV4-3 to TRBJ1-4; D gene ambiguous. Germline loops: CDR1 LGHNA, CDR2 YSLEER. Trimming took 0 bases from V and 7 from J, leaving 9 bases between them. The CDR3 is made up of 14 amino acids. CDR3 in DNA: TGCGCCAGCAGCCAAGAGTCGGGGTTTGAAAAACTGTTTTTT. It yields the protein CASSQESGFEKLFF.

J is TRBJ1-4 and V is TRBV6-5; D not resolved. Deletions cut 8 bases from V and 8 bases from J, with 9 bases between. CDR3 size: 11 residues. Germline V gives CDR1 MNHEY, CDR2 SVGAGI. CDR3 amino acids: CASQSEEKLFF. The CDR3 coding sequence is TGTGCCAGCCAGTCGGAGGAAAAACTGTTTTTT.

This sequence joins TRBV28 and TRBJ1-2, with D maybe TRBD1 (5 bases). V lost 5 bases, J lost 4 bases, and 17 bases lay in between. The CDR3 totals 15 residues. CDR1 and CDR2 (germline): MDHEN, SYDVKM. Here the CDR3 reads CASSPSRGVGYGYTF. The CDR3, as DNA: TGTGCCAGCAGTCCGAGCCGGGGGGTAGGCTATGGCTACACCTTC.

The chain joins TRBV20-1 to TRBJ2-5; D is unresolved. The CDR3 contains 11 residues. V lost 4 bases, J lost 9 bases, and 12 bases lay in between. Germline CDR1 and CDR2: DFQATT and SNEGSKA (reference sequence). Here the CDR3 DNA reads TGCAGTGCTACTGCAGGATTGTCCCAGTACTTC. Protein sequence: CSATAGLSQYF.

V and J are TRBV29-1 and TRBJ1-2; TRBD1 agrees at 7 bases. CDR3 length equals 14 residues. The J segment lost 6 bases and the V segment lost 6 bases, leaving 13 bases of the junction unmatched. Germline V CDR1 and CDR2: SQVTM, ANQGSEA. DNA of the CDR3: TGCAGCGTGTCGACAGGGAGGATTTTGGATGGCTACACCTTC. It is translated as CSVSTGRILDGYTF.

This clone has just a few counts. The V gene is TRBV10-3, the J gene TRBJ1-2; 9 bases are shared with TRBD1. Germline V gene lookup returns CDR1 ENHRY and CDR2 SYGVKD. The CDR3 has 16 amino acids. With V trimmed by 7 bases and J by 0 bases, 9 bases remained unmatched. The CDR3 loop reads CAIKRDRELSNYGYTF. As DNA, the CDR3 is TGTGCCATCAAACGGGACAGGGAGTTGTCTAACTATGGCTACACCTTC.

The CDR3 loop is CASRGQGAGGELFF. Here the CDR3 DNA reads TGTGCCAGCAGGGGACAGGGGGCCGGCGGGGAGCTGTTTTTT. The rearrangement joins TRBV7-3 to TRBJ2-2, with 12 bases fitting TRBD1. This CDR3 is built from 14 residues. The ends lost 6 bases at V and 7 bases at J; junction bases unmatched: 3. Germline CDR1 SGHTA, CDR2 FQGTGA.

The chain uses TRBV7-2 and TRBJ1-1; D remains ambiguous. This CDR3 has 13 residues. Trimming pared 2 bases from V and 3 bases from J, leaving 7 bases between. The germline gives CDR1 SGHTA, CDR2 FQGNSA. CDR3 protein: CASSLTVHTEAFF. In DNA, the CDR3 is TGTGCCAGCAGCTTAACGGTTCACACTGAAGCTTTCTTT.

This clone was recorded only once. J is TRBJ1-1 and V is TRBV18; 7 nucleotides match TRBD1. Germline V gene data show CDR1 as KGHSH and CDR2 as LQKENI. Trimming at V came to 2 bases and at J to 5 bases, leaving 5 bases not matched to a gene. This CDR3 comprises 14 residues. The CDR3 nucleotides are TGTGCCAGCTCACCAACAGGGGATGGGACTGAAGCTTTCTTT. Its protein is CASSPTGDGTEAFF.

The chain recombines TRBV29-1 with TRBJ1-2, with D possibly matching TRBD1 (6 bases). In germline, CDR1 is SQVTM, CDR2 ANQGSEA. The V gene lost 4 bases and the J gene lost 0 bases, with 12 bases spanning the gap. CDR3 size: 14 residues. CDR3 sequence reads: CSVVAGAANYGYTF. The CDR3 DNA sequence: TGCAGCGTTGTGGCAGGGGCCGCTAACTATGGCTACACCTTC. The variable domain in full, completed from reference TRBV29-1 and TRBJ1-2, reads SAVISQKPSRDICQRGTSLTIQCQVDSQVTMMFWYRQQPGQSLTLIATANQGSEATYESGFVIDKFPISRPNLTFSTLTVSNMSPEDSSIYLCSVVAGAANYGYTFGSGTRLTVV.

The CDR3: CASSLQGSGEQYV. Here the CDR3 DNA reads TGTGCCAGCTCACTTCAGGGGTCGGGCGAGCAGTACGTC. V and J are TRBV18 and TRBJ2-7; a possible D gene is TRBD1 (6 bases). There are 13 residues in the CDR3. V lost 4 bases, J lost 6 bases, and 13 bases lay in between. The germline gives CDR1 KGHSH, CDR2 LQKENI.

This clone appeared a single time. V and J are TRBV30 and TRBJ1-2; 9 nucleotides match TRBD1. Germline loops: CDR1 GTSNPN, CDR2 SVGIG (reference sequence). V trimming: 5 bases; J trimming: 6 bases; junction bases outside the gene matches: 7. The CDR3 runs 13 residues. The CDR3 DNA follows: TGTGCCTGGGGCCGGGACAGGGAAGATGGCTACACCTTC. As protein: CAWGRDREDGYTF.

The chain is built from TRBV6-5 and TRBJ1-5; weak D call: TRBD1 (5 bases). The germline gives CDR1 MNHEY, CDR2 SVGAGI. CDR3 length equals 15 residues. V dropped 7 bases and J dropped 7 bases, with 20 bases sitting between them. The DNA for the CDR3 is TGTGCCAGCACCCCCTATGGGGGGGATGGGCAGCCCCAGCATTTT. It specifies CASTPYGGDGQPQHF.

The chain recombines TRBV5-1 with TRBJ2-5, with TRBD1 matching over 10 bases. The CDR3 loop spans 15 amino acids. Germline lookup yields CDR1 SGHRS and CDR2 YFSETQ. With 3 bases clipped from V and 4 bases from J, the junction kept 6 bases outside the gene matches. Here the CDR3 reads CASSSGQGMRETQYF. CDR3 sequence (DNA): TGCGCCAGCAGCTCGGGACAGGGGATGCGAGAGACCCAGTACTTC.

V is TRBV19 and J is TRBJ1-1, with 8 bases aligning to TRBD1. The CDR3 covers 13 residues. V shed 4 bases, J shed 7 bases, and the junction held 5 bases outside the gene matches. Germline V gives CDR1 LNHDA, CDR2 SQIVND (reference sequence). In nucleotides, the CDR3 is TGTGCCAGTAGTAGACAGGGGAACGGTGAAGCTTTCTTT. Translation gives CASSRQGNGEAFF.

V usage is TRBV7-8 and J usage is TRBJ2-1; 8 bases align to TRBD2. V shed 2 bases, J shed 6 bases, and the junction held 9 bases outside the gene matches. This CDR3 has 16 residues. CDR1 is SGHVS, CDR2 FQNEAQ, per germline. CDR3 protein: CASSLLTSGFLNEQFF. As DNA, the CDR3 is TGTGCCAGCAGCTTACTCACTAGCGGTTTTCTCAATGAGCAGTTCTTC.